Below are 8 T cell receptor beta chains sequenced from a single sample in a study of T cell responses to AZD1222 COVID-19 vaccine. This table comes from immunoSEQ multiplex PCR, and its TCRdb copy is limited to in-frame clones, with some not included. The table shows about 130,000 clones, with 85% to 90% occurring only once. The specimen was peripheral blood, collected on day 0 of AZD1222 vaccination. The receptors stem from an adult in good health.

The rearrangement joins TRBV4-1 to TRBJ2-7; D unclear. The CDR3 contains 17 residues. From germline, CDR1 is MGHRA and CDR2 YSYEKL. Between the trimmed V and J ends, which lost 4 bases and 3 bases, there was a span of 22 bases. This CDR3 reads CASSPQVVALDDYEQYF. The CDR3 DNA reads TGCGCCAGCAGCCCCCAGGTAGTGGCGCTAGACGACTACGAGCAGTACTTC.

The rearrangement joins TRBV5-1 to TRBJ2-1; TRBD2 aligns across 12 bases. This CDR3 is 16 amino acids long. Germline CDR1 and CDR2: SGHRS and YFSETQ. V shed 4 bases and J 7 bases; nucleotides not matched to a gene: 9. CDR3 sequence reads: CASSTLAGGPGNEQFF. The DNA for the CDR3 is TGCGCCAGCAGCACCCTAGCGGGAGGGCCTGGTAATGAGCAGTTCTTC.

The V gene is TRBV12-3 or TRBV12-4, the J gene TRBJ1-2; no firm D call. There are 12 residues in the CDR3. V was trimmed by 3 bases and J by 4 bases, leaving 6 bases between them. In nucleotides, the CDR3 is TGTGCCAGCAGTTTCATGGGCTATGGCTACACCTTC. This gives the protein CASSFMGYGYTF.

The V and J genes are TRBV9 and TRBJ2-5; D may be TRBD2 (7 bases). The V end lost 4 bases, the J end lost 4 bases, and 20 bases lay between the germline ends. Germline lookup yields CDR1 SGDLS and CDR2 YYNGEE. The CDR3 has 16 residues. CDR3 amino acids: CASSPPVGGGAETQYF. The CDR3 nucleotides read TGTGCCAGCAGCCCCCCCGTGGGGGGGGGCGCAGAGACCCAGTACTTC. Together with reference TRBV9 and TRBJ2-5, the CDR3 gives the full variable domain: DSGVTQTPKHLITATGQRVTLRCSPRSGDLSVYWYQQSLDQGLQFLIQYYNGEERAKGNILERFSAQQFPDLHSELNLSSLELGDSALYFCASSPPVGGGAETQYFGPGTRLLVL.

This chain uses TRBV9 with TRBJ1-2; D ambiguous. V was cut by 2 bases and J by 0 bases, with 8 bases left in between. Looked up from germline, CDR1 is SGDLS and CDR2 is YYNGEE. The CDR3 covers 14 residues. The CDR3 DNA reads TGTGCCAGCAGCGTTCAGAGTTCTAACTATGGCTACACCTTC. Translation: CASSVQSSNYGYTF. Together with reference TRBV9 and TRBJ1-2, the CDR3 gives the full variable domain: DSGVTQTPKHLITATGQRVTLRCSPRSGDLSVYWYQQSLDQGLQFLIQYYNGEERAKGNILERFSAQQFPDLHSELNLSSLELGDSALYFCASSVQSSNYGYTFGSGTRLTVV.

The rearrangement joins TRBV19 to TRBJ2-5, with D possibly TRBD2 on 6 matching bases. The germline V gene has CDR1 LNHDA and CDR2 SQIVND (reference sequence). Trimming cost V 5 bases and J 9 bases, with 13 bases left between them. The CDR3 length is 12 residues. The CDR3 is CASSLNGSPQYF. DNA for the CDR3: TGTGCCAGTAGTTTGAACGGGAGCCCCCAGTACTTC.

The CDR3 coding sequence is TGCAGCGTGGTGGACATTGGGGTACAAGAGACCCAGTACTTC. This codes for CSVVDIGVQETQYF. The V call is TRBV29-1, the J call TRBJ2-5; possible D gene TRBD1, 5 bases. The V gene lost 6 bases and the J gene lost 2 bases, with 16 bases spanning the gap. Germline-derived CDR1 and CDR2 are SQVTM and ANQGSEA. The CDR3 totals 14 residues.

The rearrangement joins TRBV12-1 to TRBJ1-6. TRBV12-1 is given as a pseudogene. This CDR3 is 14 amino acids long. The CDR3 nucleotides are TGTGCCAGCAGCTCCCCGGGACCGGGTTCACCCCTCCACTTT. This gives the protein CASSSPGPGSPLHF.